Detailed here is one TCR beta chain. The target antigen is unknown. This CDR3 spans 17 amino acids. Germline V gene data show CDR1 as MNHEY and CDR2 as SMNVEV (reference sequence). The V gene lost 8 bases and the J gene lost 0 bases, with 17 bases spanning the gap. The study made its TCR cDNA through 5'RACE template switching. That step introduced a universal primer site along with UMIs. TCRdb reprocessed the 5' RACE reads via MiXCR and lists one record per CDR3 protein. The sample yields about 340,000 distinct CDR3 sequences, 8% to 10% seen once. These data come from a study of T cells after yellow fever vaccination. Findings and limits, study-wide: There was a possibility that FACS-sorted repertoires contained abundant clonotypes contaminating from the bulk population. Faster peaking, at day 5 versus 15, marked a secondary response that was weaker. Clones from primary vaccination mostly reappeared after the booster (about 97% CD4, approximately 91% CD8).

The material was PBMCs, obtained on the day of the first yellow fever vaccination. The TCR comes from a man in his late teens or twenties who received the YFV17D yellow fever vaccine. The V gene is TRBV27, the J gene TRBJ2-6, with a possible D match to TRBD1 (6 bases). The CDR3 DNA reads as TGTGCCAGCGGGATCGGACAGTTCAACTCTGGGGCCAACGTCCTGACTTTC. It translates to CASGIGQFNSGANVLTF.